These T cell receptor beta chains were read from a single sample in a study of blood T cell repertoires in COVID-19. TCRdb's table, derived via immunoSEQ multiplex PCR, lists solely in-frame clones and lacks some. The sample contains about 26,000 clones, around 90% of which appear only once. Sequenced sample: peripheral blood. These TCRs come from a woman in her sixties or seventies with active COVID-19. Each CDR3 is given with its conserved first and last residue. A D gene is named only where the DNA matches it firmly. The size field is filled for only some rows; it gives once, few, many or a size class.

v_gene: TRBV7-2
j_gene: TRBJ2-2
d_gene: .
abundance: .
CDR3aa: CASSLGVARELFF
CDR3nt: TGTGCCAGCAGCTTAGGGGTAGCGCGGGAGCTGTTTTTT

v_gene: TRBV15
j_gene: TRBJ2-1
d_gene: TRBD2
abundance: .
CDR3aa: CATSRDPSGARHNEQFF
CDR3nt: TGTGCCACCAGCAGAGATCCTAGCGGCGCGCGCCACAATGAGCAGTTCTTC

v_gene: TRBV18
j_gene: TRBJ2-3
d_gene: TRBD1
abundance: .
CDR3aa: CASSPVDRTDTQYF
CDR3nt: TGTGCCAGCTCACCAGTGGACAGGACAGATACGCAGTATTTT

v_gene: TRBV27
j_gene: TRBJ1-6
d_gene: .
abundance: .
CDR3aa: CASSFEGRGYNSPLHF
CDR3nt: TGTGCCAGCAGTTTTGAAGGGCGGGGATATAATTCACCCCTCCACTTT

v_gene: TRBV5-1
j_gene: TRBJ2-5
d_gene: TRBD2
abundance: .
CDR3aa: CASQGTSGRARETQYF
CDR3nt: TGCGCCAGCCAAGGGACTAGCGGGAGGGCCAGGGAGACCCAGTACTTC

v_gene: TRBV10-3
j_gene: TRBJ1-6
d_gene: .
abundance: .
CDR3aa: CAISETGTDSPLHF
CDR3nt: TGTGCCATCAGCGAAACAGGCACCGATTCACCCCTCCACTTT

v_gene: TRBV7-9
j_gene: TRBJ1-1
d_gene: .
abundance: .
CDR3aa: CASSLQGVWTEAFF
CDR3nt: TGTGCCAGCAGCCTACAGGGAGTGTGGACTGAAGCTTTCTTT

v_gene: TRBV7-8
j_gene: TRBJ1-1
d_gene: .
abundance: .
CDR3aa: CASSPLTEAFF
CDR3nt: TGTGCCAGCAGCCCGTTGACTGAAGCTTTCTTT

v_gene: TRBV4-1
j_gene: TRBJ2-3
d_gene: .
abundance: once
CDR3aa: CASSQGLAPNTQYF
CDR3nt: TGCGCCAGCAGCCAAGGGCTAGCGCCGAATACGCAGTATTTT

v_gene: TRBV10-3
j_gene: TRBJ2-5
d_gene: .
abundance: .
CDR3aa: CAISESRGETQYF
CDR3nt: TGTGCCATCAGTGAGTCGAGGGGGGAGACCCAGTACTTC

v_gene: TRBV7-8
j_gene: TRBJ1-5
d_gene: .
abundance: .
CDR3aa: CASSSHRRRDRYNQPQHF
CDR3nt: TGTGCCAGCAGCTCGCATAGGAGGAGGGACCGCTATAATCAGCCCCAGCATTTT

v_gene: TRBV21-1
j_gene: TRBJ2-7
d_gene: .
abundance: once
CDR3aa: CASSKFPTVRAGAYEQYF
CDR3nt: TGTGCCAGCAGCAAATTCCCAACGGTCCGCGCGGGGGCCTACGAGCAGTACTTC

v_gene: TRBV19
j_gene: TRBJ2-1
d_gene: .
abundance: .
CDR3aa: CASSAAGRSYNEQFF
CDR3nt: TGTGCCAGTAGTGCGGCGGGCCGCTCCTACAATGAGCAGTTCTTC

v_gene: TRBV11-2
j_gene: TRBJ2-1
d_gene: .
abundance: .
CDR3aa: CASSSWSGGHSYNEQFF
CDR3nt: TGTGCCAGCAGCTCCTGGTCGGGCGGGCACTCCTACAATGAGCAGTTCTTC

v_gene: TRBV29-1
j_gene: TRBJ2-1
d_gene: TRBD2
abundance: .
CDR3aa: CSVESVSGGRASYEQFF
CDR3nt: TGCAGCGTTGAAAGCGTTTCGGGCGGGAGGGCCAGTTATGAGCAGTTCTTC

v_gene: TRBV5-4
j_gene: TRBJ2-4
d_gene: .
abundance: .
CDR3aa: CASSLDAGDGNIQYF
CDR3nt: TGTGCCAGCAGCTTGGATGCAGGGGATGGGAACATTCAGTACTTC

v_gene: TRBV3-1/TRBV3-2
j_gene: TRBJ1-2
d_gene: .
abundance: .
CDR3aa: CASSQVRMTANYGYTF
CDR3nt: TGTGCCAGCAGCCAAGTCCGAATGACAGCGAACTATGGCTACACCTTC

v_gene: TRBV24-1
j_gene: TRBJ1-2
d_gene: TRBD1
abundance: .
CDR3aa: CATSEEGQSYGYTF
CDR3nt: TGTGCCACCAGTGAGGAGGGACAGAGTTATGGCTACACCTTC

v_gene: TRBV4-2
j_gene: TRBJ1-5
d_gene: .
abundance: .
CDR3aa: CASSHYGGDQPQHF
CDR3nt: TGTGCCAGCAGCCATTATGGAGGGGATCAGCCCCAGCATTTT

v_gene: TRBV19
j_gene: TRBJ1-1
d_gene: .
abundance: .
CDR3aa: CASSIGSKVTEAFF
CDR3nt: TGTGCCAGTAGTATCGGGTCCAAGGTCACTGAAGCTTTCTTT

v_gene: TRBV7-8
j_gene: TRBJ1-2
d_gene: .
abundance: .
CDR3aa: CASSLDGGGYGYTF
CDR3nt: TGTGCCAGCAGCTTAGATGGGGGAGGCTATGGCTACACCTTC

v_gene: TRBV5-1
j_gene: TRBJ1-1
d_gene: TRBD1
abundance: .
CDR3aa: CASSLEGQGITEAFF
CDR3nt: TGCGCCAGCAGCTTGGAGGGACAGGGGATCACTGAAGCTTTCTTT

v_gene: TRBV6-2/TRBV6-3
j_gene: TRBJ2-1
d_gene: .
abundance: .
CDR3aa: CASSYWGYDNEQFF
CDR3nt: TGTGCCAGCAGTTACTGGGGCTACGACAATGAGCAGTTCTTC

v_gene: TRBV10-3
j_gene: TRBJ2-1
d_gene: .
abundance: .
CDR3aa: CAISGVKGRPQLGYNEQFF
CDR3nt: TGTGCCATCAGTGGAGTTAAAGGGAGGCCTCAACTCGGCTACAATGAGCAGTTCTTC

v_gene: TRBV30
j_gene: TRBJ1-2
d_gene: .
abundance: .
CDR3aa: CAWSVEGLKAIYGYTF
CDR3nt: TGTGCCTGGAGTGTAGAAGGACTCAAAGCGATCTATGGCTACACCTTC

v_gene: TRBV11-2
j_gene: TRBJ1-2
d_gene: .
abundance: .
CDR3aa: CASSLGAQGGGYTF
CDR3nt: TGTGCCAGCAGCTTAGGAGCGCAGGGTGGTGGCTACACCTTC

v_gene: TRBV27
j_gene: TRBJ2-7
d_gene: .
abundance: .
CDR3aa: CASSPGLPKVEQYF
CDR3nt: TGTGCCAGCAGTCCGGGACTCCCGAAGGTTGAGCAGTACTTC

v_gene: TRBV27
j_gene: TRBJ1-5
d_gene: .
abundance: .
CDR3aa: CASSPDTRNQPQHF
CDR3nt: TGTGCCAGCAGTCCGGACACTCGGAATCAGCCCCAGCATTTT

v_gene: TRBV11-3
j_gene: TRBJ2-1
d_gene: TRBD2
abundance: .
CDR3aa: CASSLDGLAGREQFF
CDR3nt: TGTGCCAGCAGCTTAGACGGGCTAGCGGGGAGAGAGCAGTTCTTC

v_gene: TRBV29-1
j_gene: TRBJ1-1
d_gene: .
abundance: .
CDR3aa: CSVEPLGGPEAFF
CDR3nt: TGCAGCGTCGAGCCCCTTGGCGGGCCTGAAGCTTTCTTT

v_gene: TRBV15
j_gene: TRBJ1-5
d_gene: TRBD1
abundance: .
CDR3aa: CATSRVIGDRVPYSNQPQHF
CDR3nt: TGTGCCACCAGCAGAGTAATAGGGGACAGGGTCCCTTATAGCAATCAGCCCCAGCATTTT

v_gene: TRBV27
j_gene: TRBJ2-7
d_gene: .
abundance: .
CDR3aa: CASSLGGDTYEQYF
CDR3nt: TGTGCCAGCAGTCTGGGGGGGGACACCTACGAGCAGTACTTC

v_gene: TRBV28
j_gene: TRBJ2-7
d_gene: .
abundance: .
CDR3aa: CASRPGGGRYEQYF
CDR3nt: TGTGCCAGCAGACCTGGGGGGGGGCGGTACGAGCAGTACTTC

v_gene: TRBV29-1
j_gene: TRBJ1-5
d_gene: .
abundance: .
CDR3aa: CSVVLEGTGYQPQHF
CDR3nt: TGCAGCGTGGTTCTGGAGGGGACTGGATATCAGCCCCAGCATTTT

v_gene: TRBV15
j_gene: TRBJ1-1
d_gene: .
abundance: .
CDR3aa: CATSRDQARAFF
CDR3nt: TGTGCCACCAGCAGAGATCAGGCTCGGGCTTTCTTT

v_gene: TRBV27
j_gene: TRBJ2-7
d_gene: TRBD1
abundance: once
CDR3aa: CASSWDRAGEQYF
CDR3nt: TGTGCCAGCAGTTGGGACAGGGCGGGGGAGCAGTACTTC

v_gene: TRBV19
j_gene: TRBJ1-5
d_gene: .
abundance: .
CDR3aa: CASSRWESQPQHF
CDR3nt: TGTGCCAGTAGTCGCTGGGAGAGTCAGCCCCAGCATTTT

v_gene: TRBV5-4
j_gene: TRBJ2-1
d_gene: TRBD2
abundance: .
CDR3aa: CASSLGGRAIDEQFF
CDR3nt: TGTGCCAGCAGCTTGGGCGGGAGGGCCATCGATGAGCAGTTCTTC

v_gene: TRBV18
j_gene: TRBJ2-5
d_gene: .
abundance: .
CDR3aa: CASSPGGSGVQETQYF
CDR3nt: TGTGCCAGCTCACCAGGTGGTAGCGGAGTTCAAGAGACCCAGTACTTC

v_gene: TRBV2
j_gene: TRBJ2-7
d_gene: .
abundance: medium-sized
CDR3aa: CASRMEARGPDEQYF
CDR3nt: TGTGCCAGCCGAATGGAGGCCAGGGGCCCCGACGAGCAGTACTTC

v_gene: TRBV9
j_gene: TRBJ2-7
d_gene: TRBD2
abundance: once
CDR3aa: CASSTGVGLGTYEQYF
CDR3nt: TGTGCCAGCAGCACCGGGGTGGGACTAGGTACCTACGAGCAGTACTTC

v_gene: TRBV29-1
j_gene: TRBJ2-5
d_gene: TRBD1
abundance: .
CDR3aa: CSVEGRQGNQETQYF
CDR3nt: TGCAGCGTCGAAGGACGACAGGGCAACCAAGAGACCCAGTACTTC

v_gene: TRBV18
j_gene: TRBJ2-6
d_gene: .
abundance: .
CDR3aa: CASSSIRGSGANVLTF
CDR3nt: TGTGCCAGCTCATCAATTCGGGGATCTGGGGCCAACGTCCTGACTTTC